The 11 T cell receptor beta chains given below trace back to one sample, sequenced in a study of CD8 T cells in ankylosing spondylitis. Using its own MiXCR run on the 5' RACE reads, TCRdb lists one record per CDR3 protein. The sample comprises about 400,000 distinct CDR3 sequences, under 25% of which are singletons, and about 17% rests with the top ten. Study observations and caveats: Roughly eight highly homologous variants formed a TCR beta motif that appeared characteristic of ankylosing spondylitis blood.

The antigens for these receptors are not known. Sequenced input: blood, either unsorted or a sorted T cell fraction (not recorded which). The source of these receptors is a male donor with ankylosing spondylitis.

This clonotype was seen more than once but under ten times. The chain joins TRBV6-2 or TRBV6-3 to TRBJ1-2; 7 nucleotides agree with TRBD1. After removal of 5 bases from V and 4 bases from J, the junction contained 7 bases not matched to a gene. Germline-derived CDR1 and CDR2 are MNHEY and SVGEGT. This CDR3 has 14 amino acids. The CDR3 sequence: CASSQGDRIYGYTF. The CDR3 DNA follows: TGTGCCAGCAGTCAGGGGGACAGAATCTATGGCTACACCTTC.

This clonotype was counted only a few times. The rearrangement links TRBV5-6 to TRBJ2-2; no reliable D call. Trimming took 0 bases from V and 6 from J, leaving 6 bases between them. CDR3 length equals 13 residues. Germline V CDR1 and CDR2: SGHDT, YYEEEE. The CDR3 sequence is CASSLGSPGELFF. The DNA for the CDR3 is TGTGCCAGCAGCTTGGGGTCCCCCGGGGAGCTGTTTTTT.

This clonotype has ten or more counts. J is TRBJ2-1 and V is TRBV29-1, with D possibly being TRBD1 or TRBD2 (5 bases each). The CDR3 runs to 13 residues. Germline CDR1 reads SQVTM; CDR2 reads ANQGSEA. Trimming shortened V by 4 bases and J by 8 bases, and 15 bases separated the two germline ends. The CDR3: CSVGGMDRYEQFF. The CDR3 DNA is TGCAGCGTTGGGGGGATGGATAGATATGAGCAGTTCTTC.

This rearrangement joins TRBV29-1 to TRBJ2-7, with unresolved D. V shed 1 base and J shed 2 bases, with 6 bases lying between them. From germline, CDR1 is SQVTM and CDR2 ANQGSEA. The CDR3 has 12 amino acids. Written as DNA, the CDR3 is TGCAGCGTTGAAGGGCAGACCTACGAGCAGTACTTC. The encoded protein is CSVEGQTYEQYF.

The CDR3 nucleotides read TGTGCCAGCAGCTTAACTCAGAGGGGGTCGACCGGGGAGCTGTTTTTT. As protein: CASSLTQRGSTGELFF. This sequence joins TRBV11-1 and TRBJ2-2; D perhaps matches TRBD1 (6 bases). V was cut by 2 bases and J by 5 bases, with 15 bases left in between. The CDR3 totals 16 residues. CDR1 SGHAT and CDR2 FQDESV come from the germline V gene (reference sequence).

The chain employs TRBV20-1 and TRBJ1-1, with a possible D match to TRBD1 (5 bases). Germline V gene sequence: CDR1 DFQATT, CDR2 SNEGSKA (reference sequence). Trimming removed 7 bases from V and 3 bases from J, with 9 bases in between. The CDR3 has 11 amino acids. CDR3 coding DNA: TGCAGTGTAGGGGAGGACACTGAAGCTTTCTTT. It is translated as CSVGEDTEAFF.

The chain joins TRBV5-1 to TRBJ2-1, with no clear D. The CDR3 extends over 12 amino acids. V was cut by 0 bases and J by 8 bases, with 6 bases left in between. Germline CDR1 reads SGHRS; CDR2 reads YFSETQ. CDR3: CASSLESYEQFF. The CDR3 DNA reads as TGCGCCAGCAGCTTGGAATCTTATGAGCAGTTCTTC.

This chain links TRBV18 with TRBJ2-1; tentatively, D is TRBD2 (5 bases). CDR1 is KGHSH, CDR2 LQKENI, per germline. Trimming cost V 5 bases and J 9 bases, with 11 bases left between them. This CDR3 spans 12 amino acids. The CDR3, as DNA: TGTGCCAGCTCAATTTCTAGCACTGAGCAGTTCTTC. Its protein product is CASSISSTEQFF.

This CDR3 reads CASSYGLAGGETGELFF. For the CDR3, the DNA is TGCGCCAGCAGCTATGGATTAGCGGGAGGGGAAACCGGGGAGCTGTTTTTT. The rearrangement uses TRBV5-1 and TRBJ2-2, with 11 bases aligning to TRBD2. The ends lost 3 bases at V and 5 bases at J; junction bases unmatched: 9. Looked up from germline, CDR1 is SGHRS and CDR2 is YFSETQ. CDR3 length: 17 amino acids. The full variable domain, in which reference TRBV5-1 and TRBJ2-2 provide the parts outside the CDR3, is KAGVTQTPRYLIKTRGQQVTLSCSPISGHRSVSWYQQTPGQGLQFLFEYFSETQRNKGNFPGRFSGRQFSNSRSEMNVSTLELGDSALYLCASSYGLAGGETGELFFGEGSRLTVL.

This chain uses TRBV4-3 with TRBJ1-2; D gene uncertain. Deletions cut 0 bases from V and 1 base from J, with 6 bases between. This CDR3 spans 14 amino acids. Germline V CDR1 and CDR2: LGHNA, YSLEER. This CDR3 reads CASSQDSVNYGYTF. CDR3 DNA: TGCGCCAGCAGCCAAGACAGCGTTAACTATGGCTACACCTTC.

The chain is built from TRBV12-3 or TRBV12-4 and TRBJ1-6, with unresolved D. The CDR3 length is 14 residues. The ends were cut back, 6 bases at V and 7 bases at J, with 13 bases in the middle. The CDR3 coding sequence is TGTGCCAGCAGCGGGCCCCTGGCCAATTCACCCCTCCACTTT. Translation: CASSGPLANSPLHF.